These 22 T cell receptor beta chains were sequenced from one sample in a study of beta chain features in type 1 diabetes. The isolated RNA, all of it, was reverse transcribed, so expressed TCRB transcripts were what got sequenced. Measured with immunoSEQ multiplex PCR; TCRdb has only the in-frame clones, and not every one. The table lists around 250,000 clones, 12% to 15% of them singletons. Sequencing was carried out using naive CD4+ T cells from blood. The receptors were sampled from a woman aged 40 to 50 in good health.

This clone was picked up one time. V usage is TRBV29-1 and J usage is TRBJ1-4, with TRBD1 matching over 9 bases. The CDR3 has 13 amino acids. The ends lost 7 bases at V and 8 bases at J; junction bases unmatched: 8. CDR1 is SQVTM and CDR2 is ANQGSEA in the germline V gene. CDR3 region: CSASTGGNEKLFF. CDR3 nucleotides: TGCAGCGCCTCGACAGGGGGGAACGAAAAACTGTTTTTT.

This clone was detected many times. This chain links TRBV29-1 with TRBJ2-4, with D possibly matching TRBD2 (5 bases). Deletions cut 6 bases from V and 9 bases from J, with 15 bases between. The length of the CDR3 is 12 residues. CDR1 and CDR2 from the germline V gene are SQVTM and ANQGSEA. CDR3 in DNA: TGCAGCGTGGCACTAGAATGGGGCATTCAGTACTTC. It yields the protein CSVALEWGIQYF.

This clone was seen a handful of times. As DNA, the CDR3 is TGTGCCAGCAGCTTAGAAGGAACAGGCCTAGATACGCAGTATTTT. Protein sequence: CASSLEGTGLDTQYF. The rearrangement joins TRBV7-9 to TRBJ2-3, with D possibly being TRBD1 (5 bases). The CDR3 consists of 15 residues. Trimming took 1 base from V and 5 from J, leaving 13 bases between them. From germline, CDR1 is SEHNR and CDR2 FQNEAQ (reference sequence).

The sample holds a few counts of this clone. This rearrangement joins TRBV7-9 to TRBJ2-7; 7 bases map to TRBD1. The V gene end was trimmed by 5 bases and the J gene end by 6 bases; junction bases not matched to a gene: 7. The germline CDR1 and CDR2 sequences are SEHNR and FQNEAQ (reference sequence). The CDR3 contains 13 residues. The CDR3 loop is CASSRDRVTEQYF. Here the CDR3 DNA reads TGTGCCAGCAGCCGAGACAGGGTTACCGAGCAGTACTTC.

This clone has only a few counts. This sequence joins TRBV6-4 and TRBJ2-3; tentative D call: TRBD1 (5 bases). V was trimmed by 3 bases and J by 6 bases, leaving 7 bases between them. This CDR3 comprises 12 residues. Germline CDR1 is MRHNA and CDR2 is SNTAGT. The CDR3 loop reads CASSEWGDTQYF. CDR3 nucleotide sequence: TGTGCCAGCAGTGAATGGGGCGATACGCAGTATTTT.

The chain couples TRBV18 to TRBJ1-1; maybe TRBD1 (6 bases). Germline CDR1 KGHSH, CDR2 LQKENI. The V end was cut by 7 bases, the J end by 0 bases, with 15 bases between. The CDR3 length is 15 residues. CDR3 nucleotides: TGTGCCAGCTACTTCACAGGGACCCTGAACACTGAAGCTTTCTTT. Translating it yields CASYFTGTLNTEAFF.

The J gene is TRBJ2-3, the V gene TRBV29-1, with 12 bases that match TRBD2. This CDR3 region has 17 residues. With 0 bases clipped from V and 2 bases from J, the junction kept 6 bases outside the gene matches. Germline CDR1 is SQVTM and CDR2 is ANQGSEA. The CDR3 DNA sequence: TGCAGCGTTGAAGATGGACTAGCGGGGCCTTTCACAGATACGCAGTATTTT. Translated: CSVEDGLAGPFTDTQYF.

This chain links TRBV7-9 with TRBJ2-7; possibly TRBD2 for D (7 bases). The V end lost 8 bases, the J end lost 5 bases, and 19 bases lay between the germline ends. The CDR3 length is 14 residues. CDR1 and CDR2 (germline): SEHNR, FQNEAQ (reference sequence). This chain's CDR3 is CASAPVGGLDEQYF. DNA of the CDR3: TGTGCCAGCGCCCCGGTGGGGGGGCTAGACGAGCAGTACTTC.

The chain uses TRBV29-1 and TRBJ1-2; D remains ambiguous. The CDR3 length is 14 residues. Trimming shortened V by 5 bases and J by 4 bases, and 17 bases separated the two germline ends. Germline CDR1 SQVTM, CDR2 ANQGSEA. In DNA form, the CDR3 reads TGCAGCGTTTTGAGCGCAACCCGCGGCTATGGCTACACCTTC. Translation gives CSVLSATRGYGYTF.

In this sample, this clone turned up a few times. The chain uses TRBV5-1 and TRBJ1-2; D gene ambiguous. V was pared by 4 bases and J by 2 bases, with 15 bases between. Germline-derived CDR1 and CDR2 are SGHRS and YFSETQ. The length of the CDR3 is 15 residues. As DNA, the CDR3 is TGCGCCAGCAGCCCCGCAACCGACACAAACTATGGCTACACCTTC. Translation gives CASSPATDTNYGYTF. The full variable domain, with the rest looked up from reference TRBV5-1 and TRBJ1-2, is KAGVTQTPRYLIKTRGQQVTLSCSPISGHRSVSWYQQTPGQGLQFLFEYFSETQRNKGNFPGRFSGRQFSNSRSEMNVSTLELGDSALYLCASSPATDTNYGYTFGSGTRLTVV.

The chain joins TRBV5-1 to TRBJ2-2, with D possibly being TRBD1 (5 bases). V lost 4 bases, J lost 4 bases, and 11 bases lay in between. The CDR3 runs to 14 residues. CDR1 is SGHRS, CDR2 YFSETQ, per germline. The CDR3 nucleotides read TGCGCCAGCAGCAACTGGACATTCACCGGGGAGCTGTTTTTT. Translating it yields CASSNWTFTGELFF.

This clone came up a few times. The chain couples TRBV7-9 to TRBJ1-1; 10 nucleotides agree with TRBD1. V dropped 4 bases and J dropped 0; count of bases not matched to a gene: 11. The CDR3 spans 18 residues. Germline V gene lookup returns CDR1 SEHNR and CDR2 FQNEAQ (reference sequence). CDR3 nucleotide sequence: TGTGCCAGCAGCTCCCGCCCGGGGGGGACAGGGGTGAACACTGAAGCTTTCTTT. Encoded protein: CASSSRPGGTGVNTEAFF.

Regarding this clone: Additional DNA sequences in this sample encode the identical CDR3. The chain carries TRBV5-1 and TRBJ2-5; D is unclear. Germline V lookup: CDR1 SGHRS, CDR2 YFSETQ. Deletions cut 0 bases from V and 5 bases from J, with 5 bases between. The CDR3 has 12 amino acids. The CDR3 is CASSLARETQYF. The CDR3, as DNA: TGCGCCAGCAGCTTGGCTAGGGAGACCCAGTACTTC.

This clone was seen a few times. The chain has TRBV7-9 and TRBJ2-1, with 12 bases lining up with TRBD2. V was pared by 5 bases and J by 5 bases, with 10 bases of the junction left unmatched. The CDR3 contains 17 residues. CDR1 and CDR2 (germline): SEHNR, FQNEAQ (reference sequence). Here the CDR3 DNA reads TGTGCCAGCAGCACCCTACTAGCGGGGGGAGAGAACAATGAGCAGTTCTTC. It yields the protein CASSTLLAGGENNEQFF.

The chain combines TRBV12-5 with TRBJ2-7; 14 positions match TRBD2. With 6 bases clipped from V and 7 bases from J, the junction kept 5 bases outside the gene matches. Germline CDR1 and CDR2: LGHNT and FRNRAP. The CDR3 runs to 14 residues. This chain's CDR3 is CASGRLAGGGEQYF. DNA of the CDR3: TGTGCTAGTGGCCGACTAGCGGGGGGGGGTGAGCAGTACTTC.

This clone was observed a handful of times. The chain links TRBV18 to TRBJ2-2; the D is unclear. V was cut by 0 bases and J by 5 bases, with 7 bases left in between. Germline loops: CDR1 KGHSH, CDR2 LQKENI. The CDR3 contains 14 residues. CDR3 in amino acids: CASSPPARTGELFF. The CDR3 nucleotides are TGTGCCAGCTCACCACCGGCCAGAACCGGGGAGCTGTTTTTT.

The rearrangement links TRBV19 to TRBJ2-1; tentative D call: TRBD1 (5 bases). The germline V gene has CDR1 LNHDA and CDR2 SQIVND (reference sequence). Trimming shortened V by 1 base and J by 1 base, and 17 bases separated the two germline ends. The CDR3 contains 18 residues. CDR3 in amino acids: CASSIVGLQDSSYNEQFF. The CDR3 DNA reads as TGTGCCAGTAGTATAGTAGGGCTACAGGATAGTTCCTACAATGAGCAGTTCTTC.

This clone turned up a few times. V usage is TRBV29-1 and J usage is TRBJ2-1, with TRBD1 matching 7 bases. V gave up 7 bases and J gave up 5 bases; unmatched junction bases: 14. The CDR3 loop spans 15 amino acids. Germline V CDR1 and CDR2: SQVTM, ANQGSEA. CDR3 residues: CSAEPDRWYNNEQFF. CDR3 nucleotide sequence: TGCAGCGCCGAGCCGGACAGGTGGTACAACAATGAGCAGTTCTTC.

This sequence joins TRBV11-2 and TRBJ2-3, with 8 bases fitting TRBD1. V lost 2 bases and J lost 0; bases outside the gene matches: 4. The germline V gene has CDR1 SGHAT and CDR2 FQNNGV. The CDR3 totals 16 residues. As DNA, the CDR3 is TGTGCCAGCAGCTTAAGAGGACAGGGTAGCACAGATACGCAGTATTTT. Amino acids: CASSLRGQGSTDTQYF.

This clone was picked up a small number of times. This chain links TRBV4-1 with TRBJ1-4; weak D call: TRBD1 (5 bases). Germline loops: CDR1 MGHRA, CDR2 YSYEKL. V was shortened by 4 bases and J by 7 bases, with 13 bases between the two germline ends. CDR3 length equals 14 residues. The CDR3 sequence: CASSRILGREKLFF. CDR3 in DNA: TGCGCCAGCAGCCGAATCCTGGGGCGTGAAAAACTGTTTTTT.

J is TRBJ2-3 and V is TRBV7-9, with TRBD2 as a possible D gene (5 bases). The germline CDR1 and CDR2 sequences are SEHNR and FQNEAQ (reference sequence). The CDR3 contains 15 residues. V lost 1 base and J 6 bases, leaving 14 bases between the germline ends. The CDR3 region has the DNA TGTGCCAGCAGCTTAGGGAGCCTCTTAGCGGATACGCAGTATTTT. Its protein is CASSLGSLLADTQYF.

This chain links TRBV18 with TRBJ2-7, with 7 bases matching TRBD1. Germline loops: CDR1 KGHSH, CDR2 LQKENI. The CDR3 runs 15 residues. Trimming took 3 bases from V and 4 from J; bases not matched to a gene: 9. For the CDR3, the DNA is TGTGCCAGCTCACCCGGACAGGCTAAGGGGTACGAGCAGTACTTC. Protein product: CASSPGQAKGYEQYF.